This T cell receptor beta chain was retrieved from a study of neurological immune-mediated disorders. General study findings and limits: CDR3 amino acid sequences of expanded clones were not shared across subjects, a result suggesting private repertoires in all groups.

5'RACE with 10-nucleotide random UMIs produced the cDNA. Over 170 million TCR-beta sequences from 15-18 subjects came out of each sequencing run. TCRdb analysed the 5' RACE reads with MiXCR anew, one entry per CDR3 protein. The profile shows 50,000 or so distinct CDR3 sequences, about 23% of them singletons. The CDR3 loop spans 16 amino acids. CDR1 and CDR2 from the germline V gene are LGHNA and YNFKEQ. Trimming cost V 5 bases and J 10 bases, with 21 bases left between them. This clonotype was picked up many times. What it binds is unknown. The unsorted libraries were produced from 2 million PBMCs held at -80 C.

The rearrangement links TRBV4-2 to TRBJ1-6, with a possible D match to TRBD1 (6 bases). Sample: PBMCs. The sequence derives from a woman aged 70-85 years in good health. The CDR3 region is CASSKLTGFRDSPLHF. The CDR3 region has the DNA TGTGCCAGCAGCAAGTTGACAGGTTTCCGGGACTCACCCCTCCACTTT.